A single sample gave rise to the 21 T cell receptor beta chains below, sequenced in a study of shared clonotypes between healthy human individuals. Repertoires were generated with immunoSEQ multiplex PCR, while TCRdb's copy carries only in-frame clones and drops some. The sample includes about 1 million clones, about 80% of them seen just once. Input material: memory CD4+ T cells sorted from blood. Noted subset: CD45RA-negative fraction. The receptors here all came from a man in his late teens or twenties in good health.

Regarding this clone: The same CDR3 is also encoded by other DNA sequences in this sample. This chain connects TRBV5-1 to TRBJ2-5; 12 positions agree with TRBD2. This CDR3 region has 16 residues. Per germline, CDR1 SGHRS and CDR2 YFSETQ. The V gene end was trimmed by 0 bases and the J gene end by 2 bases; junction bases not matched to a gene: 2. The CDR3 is CASSLGTSGVQETQYF. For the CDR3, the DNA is TGCGCCAGCAGCTTGGGGACTAGCGGGGTACAAGAGACCCAGTACTTC.

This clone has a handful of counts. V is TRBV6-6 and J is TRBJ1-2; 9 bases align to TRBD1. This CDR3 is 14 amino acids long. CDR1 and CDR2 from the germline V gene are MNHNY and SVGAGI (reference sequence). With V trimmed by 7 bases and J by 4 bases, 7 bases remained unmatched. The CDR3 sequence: CASTPGQGGYGYTF. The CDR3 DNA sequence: TGTGCCAGCACCCCGGGACAGGGTGGCTATGGCTACACCTTC.

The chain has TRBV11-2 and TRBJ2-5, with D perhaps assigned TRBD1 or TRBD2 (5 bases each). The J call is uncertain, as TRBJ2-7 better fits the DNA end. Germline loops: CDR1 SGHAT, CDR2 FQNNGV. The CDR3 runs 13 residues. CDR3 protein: CASSRDRAYEQYF. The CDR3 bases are TGTGCCAGCTCTCGGGACCGAGCCTACGAGCAGTACTTC.

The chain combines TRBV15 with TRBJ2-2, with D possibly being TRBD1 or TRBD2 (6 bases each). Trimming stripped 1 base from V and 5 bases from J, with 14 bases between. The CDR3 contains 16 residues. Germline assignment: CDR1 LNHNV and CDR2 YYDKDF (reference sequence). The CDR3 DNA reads TGTGCCACCAGCAGAGTTTCGGGGGCGGGAACCGGGGAGCTGTTTTTT. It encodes CATSRVSGAGTGELFF.

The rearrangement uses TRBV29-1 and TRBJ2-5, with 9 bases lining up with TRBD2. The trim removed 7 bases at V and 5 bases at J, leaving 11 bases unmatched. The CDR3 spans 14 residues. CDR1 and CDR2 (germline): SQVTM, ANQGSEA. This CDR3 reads CSGRGGAVTETQYF. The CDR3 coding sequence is TGCAGCGGTCGCGGGGGGGCCGTGACGGAGACCCAGTACTTC.

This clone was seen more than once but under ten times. In DNA, the CDR3 is TGTGCCAGCAGCTTAGCTCAGGGAAGCAATCAGCCCCAGCATTTT. This encodes CASSLAQGSNQPQHF. The chain uses TRBV7-2 and TRBJ1-5, with D possibly being TRBD1 (5 bases). CDR1 and CDR2 from the germline V gene are SGHTA and FQGNSA. Trimming took 0 bases from V and 1 from J, leaving 7 bases between them. The CDR3 runs 15 residues.

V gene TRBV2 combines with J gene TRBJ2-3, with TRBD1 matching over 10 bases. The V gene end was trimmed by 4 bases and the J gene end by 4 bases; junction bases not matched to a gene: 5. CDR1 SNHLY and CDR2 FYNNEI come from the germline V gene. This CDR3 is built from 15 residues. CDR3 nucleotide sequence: TGTGCCAGCAGTGTTGGACAGGGGGGATCAGATACGCAGTATTTT. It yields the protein CASSVGQGGSDTQYF.

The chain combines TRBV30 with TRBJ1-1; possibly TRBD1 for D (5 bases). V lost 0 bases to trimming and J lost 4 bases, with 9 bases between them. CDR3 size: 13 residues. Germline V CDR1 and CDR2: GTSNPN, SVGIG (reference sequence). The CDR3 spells CAWSVEGPTEAFF. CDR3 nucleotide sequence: TGTGCCTGGAGTGTAGAGGGGCCCACTGAAGCTTTCTTT. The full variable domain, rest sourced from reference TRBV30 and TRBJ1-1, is SQTIHQWPATLVQPVGSPLSLECTVEGTSNPNLYWYRQAAGRGLQLLFYSVGIGQISSEVPQNLSASRPQDRQFILSSKKLLLSDSGFYLCAWSVEGPTEAFFGQGTRLTVV.

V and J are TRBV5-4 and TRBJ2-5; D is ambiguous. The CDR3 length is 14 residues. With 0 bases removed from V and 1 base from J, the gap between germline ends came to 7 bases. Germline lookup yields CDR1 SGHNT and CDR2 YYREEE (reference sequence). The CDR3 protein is CASSLDSSQETQYF. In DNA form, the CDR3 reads TGTGCCAGCAGCTTGGACAGTTCCCAAGAGACCCAGTACTTC.

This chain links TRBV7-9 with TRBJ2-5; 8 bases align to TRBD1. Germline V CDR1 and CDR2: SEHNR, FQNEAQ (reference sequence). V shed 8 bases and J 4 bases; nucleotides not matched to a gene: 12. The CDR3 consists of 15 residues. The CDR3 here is CASERPGTGGETQYF. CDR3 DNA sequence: TGTGCCAGCGAAAGACCGGGGACAGGTGGAGAGACCCAGTACTTC.

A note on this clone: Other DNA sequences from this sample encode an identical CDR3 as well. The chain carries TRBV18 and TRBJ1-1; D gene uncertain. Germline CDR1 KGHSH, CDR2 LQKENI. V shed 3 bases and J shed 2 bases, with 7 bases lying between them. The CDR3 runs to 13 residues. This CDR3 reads CASSPTLNTEAFF. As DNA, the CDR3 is TGTGCCAGCTCACCTACCCTTAACACTGAAGCTTTCTTT.

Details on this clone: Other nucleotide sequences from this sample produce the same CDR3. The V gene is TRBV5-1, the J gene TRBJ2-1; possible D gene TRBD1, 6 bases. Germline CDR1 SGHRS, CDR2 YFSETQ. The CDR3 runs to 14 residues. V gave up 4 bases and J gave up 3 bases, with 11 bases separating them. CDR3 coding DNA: TGCGCCAGCAGCCCCGGACAGAGCTACAATGAGCAGTTCTTC. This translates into CASSPGQSYNEQFF.

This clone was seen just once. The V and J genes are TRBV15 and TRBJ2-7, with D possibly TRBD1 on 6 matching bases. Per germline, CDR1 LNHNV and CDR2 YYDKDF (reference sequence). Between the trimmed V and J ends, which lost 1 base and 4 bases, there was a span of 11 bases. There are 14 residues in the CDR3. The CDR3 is CATSRALQGYEQYF. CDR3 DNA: TGTGCCACCAGCAGAGCCCTACAGGGTTACGAGCAGTACTTC.

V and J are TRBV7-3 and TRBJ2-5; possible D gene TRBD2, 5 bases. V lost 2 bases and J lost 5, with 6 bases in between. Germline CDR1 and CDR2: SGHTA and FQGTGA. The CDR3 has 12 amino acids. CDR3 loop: CASSLSGETQYF. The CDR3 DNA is TGTGCCAGCAGCTTATCGGGGGAGACCCAGTACTTC.

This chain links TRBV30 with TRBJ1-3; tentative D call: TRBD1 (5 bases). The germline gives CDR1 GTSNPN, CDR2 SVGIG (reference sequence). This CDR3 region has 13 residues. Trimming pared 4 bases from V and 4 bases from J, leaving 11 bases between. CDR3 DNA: TGTGCCTGGACTGGGGACGGGGGAAACACCATATATTTT. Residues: CAWTGDGGNTIYF.

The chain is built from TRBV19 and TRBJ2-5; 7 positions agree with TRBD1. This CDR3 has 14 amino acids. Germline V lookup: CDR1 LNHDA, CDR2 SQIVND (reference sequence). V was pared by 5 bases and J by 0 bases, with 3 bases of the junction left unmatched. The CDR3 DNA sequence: TGTGCCAGTAGTGTACAGGGGAACCAAGAGACCCAGTACTTC. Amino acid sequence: CASSVQGNQETQYF.

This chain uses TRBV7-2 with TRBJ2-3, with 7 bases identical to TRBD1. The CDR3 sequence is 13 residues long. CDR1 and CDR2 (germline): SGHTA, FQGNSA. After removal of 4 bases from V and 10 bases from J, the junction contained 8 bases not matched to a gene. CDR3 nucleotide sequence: TGTGCCAGCAGCTGGGTAACAGGGGAGCCGCAGTATTTT. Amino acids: CASSWVTGEPQYF.

CDR3 amino acids: CASSWGASGRVDEQFF. As DNA, the CDR3 is TGCGCCAGCAGCTGGGGGGCTAGCGGGCGGGTGGATGAGCAGTTCTTC. This chain joins TRBV5-1 and TRBJ2-1, with TRBD2 matching 8 bases. This CDR3 region has 16 residues. Germline CDR1 reads SGHRS; CDR2 reads YFSETQ. V lost 3 bases and J lost 8; bases outside the gene matches: 13.

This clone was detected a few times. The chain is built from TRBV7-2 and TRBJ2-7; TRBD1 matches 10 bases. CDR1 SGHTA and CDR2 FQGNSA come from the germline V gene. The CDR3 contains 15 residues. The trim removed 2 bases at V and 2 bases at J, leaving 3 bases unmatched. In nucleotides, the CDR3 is TGTGCCAGCAGCTTAATTGGACAGGGGGCCTACGAGCAGTACTTC. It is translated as CASSLIGQGAYEQYF.

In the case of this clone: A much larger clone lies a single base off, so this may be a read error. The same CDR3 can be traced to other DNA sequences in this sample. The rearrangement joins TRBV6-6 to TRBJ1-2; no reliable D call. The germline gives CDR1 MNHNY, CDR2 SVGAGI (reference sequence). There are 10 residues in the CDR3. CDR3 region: CACQDYGYTF. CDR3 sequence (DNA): TGTGCCTGCCAGGACTATGGCTATACCTTC.

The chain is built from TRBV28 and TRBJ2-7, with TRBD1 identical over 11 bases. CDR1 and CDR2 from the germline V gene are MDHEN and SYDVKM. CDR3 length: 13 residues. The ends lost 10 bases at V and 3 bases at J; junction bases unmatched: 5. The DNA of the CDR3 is TGTGCCACCTGGACAGGGGGCTTCTACGAGCAGTACTTC. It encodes CATWTGGFYEQYF.